This passage covers 17 T cell receptor beta chains from one sample sequenced in a study of blood T cell repertoires in COVID-19. The assay was immunoSEQ multiplex PCR, and TCRdb's table has in-frame clones only and misses some. Here the sample spans 250,000 to 300,000 clones, roughly nine tenths being singletons. Sequencing input: peripheral blood. The receptors shown here come from a man between 18 and 29 years old with active or convalescent COVID-19.

The chain carries TRBV28 and TRBJ2-4, with a tentative D call TRBD1 (5 bases). The CDR3 extends over 13 amino acids. The ends were cut back, 4 bases at V and 8 bases at J, with 12 bases in the middle. Per germline, CDR1 MDHEN and CDR2 SYDVKM. CDR3 region: CASSSGQDHIQYF. DNA of the CDR3: TGTGCCAGCAGTTCTGGACAAGATCACATTCAGTACTTC.

The chain has TRBV28 and TRBJ1-4, with a tentative D call TRBD1 (5 bases). V lost 6 bases and J 10 bases, leaving 33 bases between the germline ends. Germline V gene sequence: CDR1 MDHEN, CDR2 SYDVKM. The CDR3 length is 19 residues. CDR3 sequence: CASSLSLGREVEWKRKLFF. CDR3 nucleotides: TGTGCCAGCAGCCTTAGCCTTGGCAGGGAAGTTGAATGGAAGCGAAAACTGTTTTTT.

The chain couples TRBV24-1 to TRBJ2-2; D may be TRBD2 (5 bases). With 4 bases removed from V and 4 bases from J, the gap between germline ends came to 27 bases. The germline CDR1 and CDR2 sequences are KGHDR and SFDVKD. CDR3 length equals 20 residues. DNA of the CDR3: TGTGCCACCAGTGACCCCACTCTACCCCAAACACGGGGTGGCACCGGGGAGCTGTTTTTT. Its protein product is CATSDPTLPQTRGGTGELFF.

The rearrangement links TRBV6-6 to TRBJ2-7; possible D gene TRBD2, 6 bases. V lost 6 bases and J lost 2, with 8 bases in between. The V gene's germline CDR1 is MNHNY and CDR2 SVGAGI (reference sequence). CDR3 length: 12 amino acids. The CDR3 DNA sequence: TGTGCCAGCAGCCCGGGGGCCTACGAGCAGTACTTC. Residues: CASSPGAYEQYF.

The CDR3 spells CARSGTGLETQYF. The CDR3 DNA sequence: TGTGCCAGATCCGGGACAGGTTTAGAGACCCAGTACTTC. The chain uses TRBV30 and TRBJ2-5, with TRBD1 matching over 8 bases. The trim removed 8 bases at V and 4 bases at J, leaving 9 bases unmatched. The CDR3 contains 13 residues. CDR1 is GTSNPN and CDR2 is SVGIG in the germline V gene (reference sequence).

The chain is built from TRBV6-5 and TRBJ2-7; 7 bases agree with TRBD1. The V gene's germline CDR1 is MNHEY and CDR2 SVGAGI. Trimming cost V 0 bases and J 2 bases; bases outside gene matches: 4. This CDR3 comprises 15 residues. For the CDR3, the DNA is TGTGCCAGCAGTTACTCGAAGGACAGGCCCTACGAGCAGTACTTC. It translates to CASSYSKDRPYEQYF.

J is TRBJ2-7 and V is TRBV11-2; no reliable D call. Germline CDR1 is SGHAT and CDR2 is FQNNGV. The V end lost 3 bases, the J end lost 6 bases, and 12 bases lay between the germline ends. This CDR3 spans 13 amino acids. CDR3: CASSLLRLGEQYF. CDR3 in DNA: TGTGCCAGCAGCTTGCTCCGCCTAGGCGAGCAGTACTTC.

In its sample, this clone was seen a few times. This chain's CDR3 is CASSDRTGAGELFF. As DNA, the CDR3 is TGTGCCAGCAGCGACCGGACAGGGGCCGGGGAGCTGTTTTTT. The chain carries TRBV9 and TRBJ2-2; 9 bases match TRBD1. Trimming took 3 bases from V and 6 from J; bases not matched to a gene: 3. CDR3 length equals 14 residues. Germline loops: CDR1 SGDLS, CDR2 YYNGEE.

The chain employs TRBV12-5 and TRBJ2-3, with TRBD2 matching over 9 bases. The length of the CDR3 is 15 residues. The V gene end was trimmed by 5 bases and the J gene end by 5 bases; junction bases not matched to a gene: 8. The germline V gene has CDR1 LGHNT and CDR2 FRNRAP. CDR3 loop: CASGPIAGEGDTQYF. As DNA, the CDR3 is TGTGCTAGTGGTCCTATAGCGGGAGAAGGAGATACGCAGTATTTT.

The chain is built from TRBV18 and TRBJ2-2, with D possibly matching TRBD2 (5 bases). CDR1 and CDR2 from the germline V gene are KGHSH and LQKENI. The CDR3 sequence is 13 residues long. Trimming pared 6 bases from V and 1 base from J, leaving 6 bases between. The CDR3 sequence: CASSAGNTGELFF. The CDR3 nucleotides read TGTGCCAGCTCCGCGGGGAACACCGGGGAGCTGTTTTTT. The variable domain in full, completed from reference TRBV18 and TRBJ2-2, reads NAGVMQNPRHLVRRRGQEARLRCSPMKGHSHVYWYRQLPEEGLKFMVYLQKENIIDESGMPKERFSAEFPKEGPSILRIQQVVRGDSAAYFCASSAGNTGELFFGEGSRLTVL.

This chain links TRBV7-9 with TRBJ2-3; TRBD2 might be the D (6 bases). Trimming left V 3 bases short and J 4 bases short, with 14 bases between. The CDR3 runs 15 residues. CDR1 and CDR2 from the germline V gene are SEHNR and FQNEAQ (reference sequence). Here the CDR3 DNA reads TGTGCCAGCAGCTTTACCGGGACTCGCCCAGATACGCAGTATTTT. This encodes CASSFTGTRPDTQYF. The whole variable domain, remainder taken from reference TRBV7-9 and TRBJ2-3, is DTGVSQNPRHKITKRGQNVTFRCDPISEHNRLYWYRQTLGQGPEFLTYFQNEAQLEKSRLLSDRFSAERPKGSFSTLEIQRTEQGDSAMYLCASSFTGTRPDTQYFGPGTRLTVL.

This clone was recorded once. The chain employs TRBV7-2 and TRBJ2-7; 8 bases align to TRBD1. The CDR3 length is 14 residues. V gave up 5 bases and J gave up 1 base; unmatched junction bases: 4. Germline V CDR1 and CDR2: SGHTA, FQGNSA. In DNA form, the CDR3 reads TGTGCCAGCAGCATCTACAGGGGGTCCTACGAGCAGTACTTC. Residues: CASSIYRGSYEQYF. Variable domain in full (rest from reference TRBV7-2 and TRBJ2-7): GAGVSQSPSNKVTEKGKDVELRCDPISGHTALYWYRQSLGQGLEFLIYFQGNSAPDKSGLPSDRFSAERTGGSVSTLTIQRTQQEDSAVYLCASSIYRGSYEQYFGPGTRLTVT.

This rearrangement joins TRBV10-3 to TRBJ2-7, with TRBD1 matching over 9 bases. The CDR3 spans 13 residues. CDR1 is ENHRY and CDR2 is SYGVKD in the germline V gene. The trim removed 10 bases at V and 5 bases at J, leaving 9 bases unmatched. CDR3 sequence (DNA): TGTGCCACCGGACAGGGGCAAAGTAACGAGCAGTACTTC. Its protein is CATGQGQSNEQYF.

The chain uses TRBV28 and TRBJ2-7, with TRBD1 identical over 8 bases. The germline V gene has CDR1 MDHEN and CDR2 SYDVKM. CDR3 length: 16 amino acids. V lost 6 bases to trimming and J lost 6 bases; unmatched junction nucleotides: 16. CDR3 residues: CASRDPSGRGRVEQYF. The CDR3 DNA reads as TGTGCCAGCAGGGACCCCTCTGGCAGGGGGCGGGTCGAGCAGTACTTC.

The rearrangement uses TRBV11-2 and TRBJ1-1, with D unresolved. The CDR3 contains 14 residues. Germline assignment: CDR1 SGHAT and CDR2 FQNNGV. With 5 bases removed from V and 4 bases from J, the gap between germline ends came to 14 bases. The CDR3 spells CASSRDTGGTEAFF. CDR3 in DNA: TGTGCCAGCAGCCGAGACACCGGAGGCACTGAAGCTTTCTTT. Variable domain in full (rest from reference TRBV11-2 and TRBJ1-1): EAGVAQSPRYKIIEKRQSVAFWCNPISGHATLYWYQQILGQGPKLLIQFQNNGVVDDSQLPKDRFSAERLKGVDSTLKIQPAKLEDSAVYLCASSRDTGGTEAFFGQGTRLTVV.

The CDR3 DNA follows: TGTGCCAGCAGCCCGACAGGGGCCAACTATGGCTACACCTTC. Translating it yields CASSPTGANYGYTF. The chain couples TRBV4-2 to TRBJ1-2, with TRBD1 matching over 8 bases. V lost 4 bases to trimming and J lost 2 bases; unmatched junction nucleotides: 3. Looked up from germline, CDR1 is LGHNA and CDR2 is YNFKEQ. CDR3 length: 14 residues.

This clone was observed a handful of times. The V call is TRBV4-2, the J call TRBJ1-4; TRBD1 matches at 7 bases. The length of the CDR3 is 15 residues. Germline-derived CDR1 and CDR2 are LGHNA and YNFKEQ. Trimming at V came to 4 bases and at J to 7 bases, leaving 9 bases not matched to a gene. The CDR3 here is CASSPETGQFEKLFF. The DNA of the CDR3 is TGTGCCAGCAGCCCTGAGACAGGGCAGTTTGAAAAACTGTTTTTT.